Below, 16 T cell receptor beta chains from the same sample are listed, as sequenced in a study of T cells after yellow fever vaccination. MiXCR, applied by TCRdb to the 5' RACE reads, yields one record per CDR3 protein. The sample lists around 300,000 distinct CDR3 sequences, about an eighth occurring once. This material consisted of CD4+ T cells sorted from PBMCs, taken 45 days after the yellow fever booster vaccination. Every receptor here comes from a man aged 25 to 40 who received the YFV17D yellow fever vaccine.

This clonotype has only a few counts. The chain couples TRBV6-6 to TRBJ1-4, with 8 bases identical to TRBD1. From germline, CDR1 is MNHNY and CDR2 SVGAGI (reference sequence). V lost 4 bases and J lost 15; bases outside the gene matches: 10. The CDR3 length is 13 residues. CDR3 sequence: CASSFDRGGTVFF. In nucleotides, the CDR3 is TGTGCCAGCAGTTTTGACAGGGGAGGGACTGTGTTTTTT.

This clonotype was detected a few times. Here the CDR3 reads CASSPAVGNLGGETQYF. DNA for the CDR3: TGTGCCAGCAGCCCAGCGGTCGGCAACTTGGGAGGAGAGACCCAGTACTTC. This chain links TRBV4-2 with TRBJ2-5; D is possibly TRBD2 (6 bases). CDR3 length: 17 residues. Germline V gene sequence: CDR1 LGHNA, CDR2 YNFKEQ. V lost 4 bases and J lost 4, with 22 bases in between.

This clonotype was picked up a small number of times. The chain is built from TRBV7-2 and TRBJ2-5, with D maybe TRBD1 (5 bases). The CDR3 has 14 amino acids. CDR1 and CDR2 (germline): SGHTA, FQGNSA. Trimming pared 4 bases from V and 3 bases from J, leaving 12 bases between. CDR3 sequence reads: CASSSMGREETQYF. Here the CDR3 DNA reads TGTGCCAGCAGCTCCATGGGCAGGGAAGAGACCCAGTACTTC.

J is TRBJ2-1 and V is TRBV5-1; D is ambiguous. V was trimmed by 3 bases and J by 4 bases, leaving 11 bases between them. CDR3 length equals 14 residues. CDR1 and CDR2 from the germline V gene are SGHRS and YFSETQ. The DNA for the CDR3 is TGCGCCAGCAGCTCTCTGACACAGTACAATGAGCAGTTCTTC. It is translated as CASSSLTQYNEQFF.

The chain combines TRBV18 with TRBJ2-6; D gene uncertain. The CDR3 runs to 15 residues. CDR1 is KGHSH and CDR2 is LQKENI in the germline V gene. V lost 4 bases and J 0 bases, leaving 7 bases between the germline ends. CDR3 sequence (DNA): TGTGCCAGCTCACTAATTAACTCTGGGGCCAACGTCCTGACTTTC. Translation gives CASSLINSGANVLTF.

The rearrangement links TRBV7-2 to TRBJ2-1, with D possibly matching TRBD1 (5 bases). From germline, CDR1 is SGHTA and CDR2 FQGNSA. The CDR3 is 13 residues long. Trimming removed 3 bases at V and 10 bases at J, with 13 bases between. The CDR3 loop reads CASSFTGSSEQFF. For the CDR3, the DNA is TGTGCCAGCAGCTTTACAGGTTCGAGCGAGCAGTTCTTC.

This clonotype was counted only a few times. The V gene is TRBV9, the J gene TRBJ2-3, with 9 bases aligning to TRBD2. The CDR3 consists of 17 residues. With V trimmed by 0 bases and J by 4 bases, 9 bases remained unmatched. From germline, CDR1 is SGDLS and CDR2 YYNGEE. This CDR3 reads CASSVGPSGNSADTQYF. The DNA for the CDR3 is TGTGCCAGCAGCGTAGGGCCTAGCGGGAATAGTGCAGATACGCAGTATTTT.

There are a few counts of this clonotype. This chain uses TRBV24-1 with TRBJ2-1, with no clear D. Looked up from germline, CDR1 is KGHDR and CDR2 is SFDVKD. V shed 9 bases and J shed 4 bases, with 6 bases lying between them. The CDR3 has 11 amino acids. The CDR3 loop is CATVYYNEQFF. The CDR3 DNA reads TGTGCCACCGTGTATTACAATGAGCAGTTCTTC.

The chain recombines TRBV5-1 with TRBJ2-2; D ambiguous. The germline V and J ends were trimmed by 4 bases and 4 bases, with 14 bases remaining between them. Germline V gene lookup returns CDR1 SGHRS and CDR2 YFSETQ. The CDR3 sequence is 15 residues long. DNA for the CDR3: TGCGCCAGCAGCCGGACGGATACCATCACCGGGGAGCTGTTTTTT. This translates into CASSRTDTITGELFF.

CDR3 nucleotides: TGCAGTGCTAGAACACGGTTCGGATCGGGCTTTGGCGAGCAGTACTTC. It specifies CSARTRFGSGFGEQYF. The chain couples TRBV20-1 to TRBJ2-7; unclear D gene. V lost 2 bases and J lost 6, with 23 bases in between. CDR1 and CDR2 (germline): DFQATT, SNEGSKA (reference sequence). CDR3 length: 16 residues.

J is TRBJ1-1 and V is TRBV18; D remains ambiguous. The CDR3 contains 13 residues. V lost 1 base and J 0 bases, leaving 3 bases between the germline ends. CDR1 KGHSH and CDR2 LQKENI come from the germline V gene. The CDR3 coding sequence is TGTGCCAGCTCACCACGAGTGAACACTGAAGCTTTCTTT. Translated: CASSPRVNTEAFF. The full variable domain, rest sourced from reference TRBV18 and TRBJ1-1, is NAGVMQNPRHLVRRRGQEARLRCSPMKGHSHVYWYRQLPEEGLKFMVYLQKENIIDESGMPKERFSAEFPKEGPSILRIQQVVRGDSAAYFCASSPRVNTEAFFGQGTRLTVV.

CDR3 sequence: CASSLGSIRDSPLHF. CDR3 in DNA: TGCGCCAGCAGCTTGGGATCTATCCGTGATTCACCCCTCCACTTT. The V call is TRBV5-1, the J call TRBJ1-6; no clear D gene. Trimming cost V 0 bases and J 8 bases, with 12 bases left between them. CDR1 is SGHRS, CDR2 YFSETQ, per germline. This CDR3 contains 15 residues.

This clonotype was found a few times. The CDR3 here is CASSPNFLGPNEKLFF. The DNA for the CDR3 is TGTGCCAGCTCACCTAATTTTCTAGGACCTAATGAAAAACTGTTTTTT. J is TRBJ1-4 and V is TRBV18; D remains unclear. The CDR3 runs 16 residues. V lost 3 bases, J lost 3 bases, and 14 bases lay in between. The germline gives CDR1 KGHSH, CDR2 LQKENI.

The rearrangement links TRBV5-1 to TRBJ2-1, with TRBD1 as a possible D gene (5 bases). Germline V gene lookup returns CDR1 SGHRS and CDR2 YFSETQ. Between the trimmed V and J ends, which lost 4 bases and 0 bases, there was a span of 11 bases. The length of the CDR3 is 15 residues. CDR3 amino acids: CASSHDSSSYNEQFF. CDR3 DNA: TGCGCCAGCAGCCACGACAGCAGCTCCTACAATGAGCAGTTCTTC.

This clonotype has a handful of counts. V usage is TRBV9 and J usage is TRBJ1-6, with D possibly matching TRBD1 (5 bases). V dropped 4 bases and J dropped 0 bases, with 11 bases sitting between them. The germline gives CDR1 SGDLS, CDR2 YYNGEE. The CDR3 totals 16 residues. Here the CDR3 DNA reads TGTGCCAGCAGCCGGGACCCTAGCTCCTATAATTCACCCCTCCACTTT. Amino acid sequence: CASSRDPSSYNSPLHF.

This clonotype was observed a single time. This chain uses TRBV9 with TRBJ2-3; maybe TRBD2 (6 bases). Trimming cost V 0 bases and J 7 bases, with 9 bases left between them. This CDR3 has 13 amino acids. Per the germline V gene, CDR1 is SGDLS and CDR2 is YYNGEE. CDR3 protein: CASSVVAGNTQYF. Written as DNA, the CDR3 is TGTGCCAGCAGCGTAGTGGCGGGGAATACGCAGTATTTT.